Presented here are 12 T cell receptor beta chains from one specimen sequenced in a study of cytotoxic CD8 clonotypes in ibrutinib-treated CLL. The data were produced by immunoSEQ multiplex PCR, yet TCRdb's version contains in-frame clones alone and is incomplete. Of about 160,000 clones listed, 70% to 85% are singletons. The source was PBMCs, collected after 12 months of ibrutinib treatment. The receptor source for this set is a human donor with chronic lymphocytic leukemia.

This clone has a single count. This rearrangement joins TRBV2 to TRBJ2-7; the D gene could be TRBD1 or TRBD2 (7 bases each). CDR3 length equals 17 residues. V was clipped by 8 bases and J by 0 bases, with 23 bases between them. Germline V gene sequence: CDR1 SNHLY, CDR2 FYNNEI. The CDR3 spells CASRVGGMDRSSYEQYF. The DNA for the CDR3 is TGTGCCAGCCGAGTGGGGGGGATGGACAGGAGCTCCTACGAGCAGTACTTC.

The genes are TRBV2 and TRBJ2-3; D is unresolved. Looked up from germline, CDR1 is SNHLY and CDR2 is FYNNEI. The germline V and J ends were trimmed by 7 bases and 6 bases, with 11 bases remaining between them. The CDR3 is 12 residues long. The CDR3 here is CASIGSRDTQYF. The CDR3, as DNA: TGTGCCAGCATAGGGTCGAGGGATACGCAGTATTTT.

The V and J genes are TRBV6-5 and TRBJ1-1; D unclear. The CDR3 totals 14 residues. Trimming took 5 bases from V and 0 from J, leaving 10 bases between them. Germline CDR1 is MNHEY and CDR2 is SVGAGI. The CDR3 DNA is TGTGCCAGCAGTCAGAGGCAGCTGAACACTGAAGCTTTCTTT. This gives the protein CASSQRQLNTEAFF.

The DNA of the CDR3 is TGTGCCAGCAGTGCGGGGAGGCCTCAGCCCCAGCATTTT. Translated: CASSAGRPQPQHF. The genes are TRBV2 and TRBJ1-5; D uncertain. V was shortened by 4 bases and J by 6 bases, with 10 bases between the two germline ends. The CDR3 length is 13 residues. Germline lookup yields CDR1 SNHLY and CDR2 FYNNEI.

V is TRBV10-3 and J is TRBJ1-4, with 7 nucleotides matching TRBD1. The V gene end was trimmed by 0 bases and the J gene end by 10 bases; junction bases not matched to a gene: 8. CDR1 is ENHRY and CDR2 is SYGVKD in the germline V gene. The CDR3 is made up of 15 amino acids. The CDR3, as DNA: TGTGCCATCAGTGAGTCGACTCAGGGGGTAGGAAAACTGTTTTTT. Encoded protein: CAISESTQGVGKLFF.

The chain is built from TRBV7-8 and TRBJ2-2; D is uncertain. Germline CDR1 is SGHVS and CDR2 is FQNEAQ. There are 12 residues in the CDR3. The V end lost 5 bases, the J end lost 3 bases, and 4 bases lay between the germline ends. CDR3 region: CASSQHTGELFF. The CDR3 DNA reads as TGTGCCAGCAGCCAACACACCGGGGAGCTGTTTTTT.

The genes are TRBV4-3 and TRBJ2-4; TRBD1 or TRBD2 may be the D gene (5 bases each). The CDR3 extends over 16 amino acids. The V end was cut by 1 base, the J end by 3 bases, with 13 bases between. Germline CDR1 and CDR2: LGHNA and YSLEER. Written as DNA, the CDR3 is TGCGCCAGCAGCCAAGTCCCGGGGCTAAGCAAAAACATTCAGTACTTC. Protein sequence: CASSQVPGLSKNIQYF.

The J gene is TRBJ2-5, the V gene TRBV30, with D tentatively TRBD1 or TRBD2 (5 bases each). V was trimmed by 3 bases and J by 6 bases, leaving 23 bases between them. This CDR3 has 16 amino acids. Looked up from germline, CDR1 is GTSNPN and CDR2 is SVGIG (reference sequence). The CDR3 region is CAWREIGTVGLKTQYF. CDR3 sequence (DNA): TGTGCCTGGAGAGAAATCGGGACCGTAGGTTTGAAGACCCAGTACTTC. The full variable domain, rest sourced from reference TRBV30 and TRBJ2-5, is SQTIHQWPATLVQPVGSPLSLECTVEGTSNPNLYWYRQAAGRGLQLLFYSVGIGQISSEVPQNLSASRPQDRQFILSSKKLLLSDSGFYLCAWREIGTVGLKTQYFGPGTRLLVL.

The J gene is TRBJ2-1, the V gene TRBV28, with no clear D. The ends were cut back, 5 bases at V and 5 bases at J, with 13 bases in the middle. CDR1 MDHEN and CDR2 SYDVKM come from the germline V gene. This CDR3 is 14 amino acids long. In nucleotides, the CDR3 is TGTGCCAGCAGTGACCCATCAATAAACAATGAGCAGTTCTTC. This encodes CASSDPSINNEQFF.

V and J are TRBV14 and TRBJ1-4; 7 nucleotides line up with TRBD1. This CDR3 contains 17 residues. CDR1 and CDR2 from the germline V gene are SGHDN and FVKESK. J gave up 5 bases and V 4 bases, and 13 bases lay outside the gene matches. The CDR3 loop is CASSRSYPGQRNEKLFF. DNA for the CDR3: TGTGCCAGCAGCCGATCCTATCCGGGACAGAGAAATGAAAAACTGTTTTTT.

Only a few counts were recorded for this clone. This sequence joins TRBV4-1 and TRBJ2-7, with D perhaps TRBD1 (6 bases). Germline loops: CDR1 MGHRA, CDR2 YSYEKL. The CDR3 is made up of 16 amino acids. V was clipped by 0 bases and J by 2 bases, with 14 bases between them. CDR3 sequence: CASSQDFYGQTYEQYF. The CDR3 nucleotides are TGCGCCAGCAGCCAAGATTTCTATGGACAGACCTACGAGCAGTACTTC.

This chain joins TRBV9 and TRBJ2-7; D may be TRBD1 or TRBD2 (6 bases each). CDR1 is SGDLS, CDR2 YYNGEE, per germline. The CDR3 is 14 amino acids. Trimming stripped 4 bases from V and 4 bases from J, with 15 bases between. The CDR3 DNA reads TGTGCCAGCAGCCTAGGGGGGCAGCCATACGAGCAGTACTTC. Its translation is CASSLGGQPYEQYF.